This TCR beta chain was identified in a study of T cells after yellow fever vaccination. This clonotype was observed a handful of times. What it binds is unknown. The 5'RACE template-switching step produced TCR cDNA and added a universal primer site and UMIs. TCRdb processed the 5' RACE reads anew with MiXCR; each CDR3 protein has one entry. The data show just under 600,000 distinct CDR3 sequences, roughly 13% seen once. Germline values: CDR1 DFQATT, CDR2 SNEGSKA (reference sequence). V was cut by 6 bases and J by 2 bases, with 16 bases left in between. The CDR3 spans 14 residues. Whole-study findings and limits: Researchers cautioned that FACS-sorted repertoires could harbor abundant clonotypes contaminating from the bulk population.

The J gene is TRBJ1-1, the V gene TRBV20-1; a weak D match, TRBD1 (5 bases). Sequencing was performed on PBMCs, taken on the day of the yellow fever booster vaccination. This TCR was recovered from a man in his thirties or forties who received the YFV17D yellow fever vaccine. For the CDR3, the DNA is TGCAGTGCCACCCCCGGGGCAGAAAACACTGAAGCTTTCTTT. Residues: CSATPGAENTEAFF.